The entry below describes one T cell receptor (beta chain). The antigen it recognizes is unknown. Base qualities are not at hand, and no much larger clone is one base apart. The data belong to a study of cytomegalovirus exposure and HLA in healthy donors listed by TCRdb under 2017. For the study in its entirety: In an earlier analysis of 587 of the donors, 250 to 300 Gb of sequence data and 90 million to 120 million unique TCR beta sequences from roughly 200 million T cells were reported. Approximately 310 gigabases of sequencing data and 70 million to 85 million unique TCR sequences were included in an early release covering over 600 HLA-typed donors. A later analysis re-analyzed previously published TCR beta repertoires from 660 or so donors and added high-resolution HLA genotyping to study TCR occurrence patterns. In the later analysis, no new phenotypic data were used to find candidate immune exposures; instead, reliance was placed on TCR beta sequences and their occurrence across donors. Donor age, sex, ethnicity and CMV serostatus were collected together with the repertoire data. The study aimed to test whether cataloging public T cell receptors could reveal signatures of past pathogen exposure. High-throughput TCR immunosequencing, statistical association of individual TCRs with disease status, and machine learning were combined to predict cytomegalovirus infection status. Typing coverage differed by locus: A, B, C, DRB1 and DQB1 were typed in about 620-640 donors, DQA1 in around 500, DPA1 in around 580, and DPB1 in roughly 470. Because of strong linkage in the cohort, four or five DR-DQ haplotypes were treated as single units for association and clustering. The study used immunosequencing to profile the T cell repertoires of approximately 650 subjects and linked those repertoires to cytomegalovirus serostatus. Among some 410 genotyped donors of the cohort, an average of approximately 200,000 unique TCR beta nucleotide sequences was sequenced per donor, of which about 18% were non-productive. Both class I and class II loci were covered by HLA typing, at four-digit resolution. An earlier analysis of fewer than 700 of the donors applied high-throughput TCR beta sequencing to assess whether each TCR beta V gene segment acted as functional or pseudogenic. A later genetic analysis took genome-wide SNP genotypes for about 65% of the roughly 670 donors and used that subset as a discovery cohort. Among the roughly 400 genotyped donors, more than 70% belonged to the genetic ancestry cluster associated with self-reported Caucasian donors. Every repertoire in the discovery cohort had been generated on one and the same sequencing platform. In addition to the first cohort of 650 to 800 subjects, a separate validation cohort of approximately 110 different subjects was used.

CDR1 SGHAT and CDR2 FQNNGV were looked up in the germline V gene. Its CDR3 holds 16 amino acids, cysteine through phenylalanine. Only CDR3 DNA is held: 48 bases, read in frame from base 1. V gives up 5 bases and J gives up 2 bases, and the segment between their germline ends measures 15 bases. The cohort was made up of approximately 670 healthy bone marrow donors. At the time of sampling, all cohort members were nominally healthy, though unrecorded immune exposures were likely present. The donor tested CMV seronegative and was one of the 352 seronegative cohort members. A peripheral blood sample was collected from each donor, and TCR beta sequencing was performed on peripheral blood mononuclear cells. Genomic DNA was extracted from the blood cell samples with the Qiagen DNeasy Blood Extraction Kit. On the study overall, not on this receptor specifically: Broadly in line with IMGT annotations, most TCR beta V segments showed up in productive rearrangements about 87% or about 30% of the time in an earlier analysis of around 550 of the donors. According to a later analysis, TCR association rates differed among HLA loci, with DRB1 alleles showing the most associated TCRs and HLA-C alleles showing the fewest. A group of highly shared sequence variants was considered likely to be a technical artifact of the sequencing pipeline. Linkage disequilibrium might explain the correlated functional status among segregating V segments, but an unknown experimental factor could not be ruled out. The 87-base-pair reads could not distinguish some IMGT-functional V segments, including TRBV6-2 and TRBV6-3, so those segments were excluded. The classifier was reported to diagnose cytomegalovirus status with high specificity and sensitivity in both the original and validation cohorts. According to a later analysis, parvovirus B19, influenza, CMV and Epstein-Barr virus appeared linked to several top co-occurrence clusters. Most TCR sequences were observed very rarely across donors, whereas some public TCRs were present in many individuals. The study gave a list of 150 to 200 TCR beta chains associated with cytomegalovirus. Compared with equally common non-associated chains, HLA-associated TCR beta chains in a later analysis were more clonally expanded and had lower generation probabilities. A further reported finding was that TCR beta sequences accurately predicted the HLA-A and HLA-B alleles for most subjects in the first cohort. The authors suggested that the approach could potentially be extended to other disease states and immunological phenotypes. Because counts were too low, around 17 rarely observed V segments, including chromosome 9 orphons, were left out of the earlier analysis of 587 of the donors. Three of the identified cytomegalovirus-associated TCR beta chains were confirmed in vitro to be specific for cytomegalovirus antigens. Presence/absence analyses assumed roughly uniform sequencing depth across donors, an assumption that may not hold. At a false discovery rate of 0.05, a later analysis linked about 16,000 TCR beta sequences to specific HLA alleles. The only immune exposure information available for the cohort was CMV serostatus. This cohort had only TCR beta chains sequenced, and the lack of alpha or paired-chain data limited which features could be detected. V-gene and J-gene trimming of TCR beta chains was associated with a missense DCLRE1C variant in a later genetic analysis, and the association was replicated in an independent cohort. HLA typing was unavailable for some donors at each locus, so association tests used only the typed subset. Compared with the 666-donor mean, donors in an Asian-associated ancestry cluster had fewer N-insertions in productive TCRs, according to a later genetic analysis. A later analysis found that most CMV-associated TCR beta chains appeared HLA-restricted, with HLA associations seemingly driven largely by CMV exposure. Assigning TCR associations to individual alleles was difficult when HLA alleles, especially DR and DQ, strongly co-occurred.

The library was made by the immunoSEQ multiplex PCR assay. For the multiplex PCR, a mixture combining 60 forward primers for TCR Vbeta segments and 13 reverse primers for TCR Jbeta segments was used. A multiplex PCR assay on genomic DNA amplified the CDR3 region of rearranged TCR beta genes. Amplified TCR beta libraries were sequenced as 87-base-pair reads on the Illumina HiSeq System. Regarding the original processing steps: A later analysis counted about 80 million unique TCR beta chains across the 650 to 800 repertoires, and 10 million to 12 million of these chains were shared by at least two donors. Raw reads were error-corrected and collapsed into unique sequences with a nearest-neighbor algorithm that merged closely related sequences to remove PCR and sequencing errors. Alignment of CDR3 sequences to IMGT reference sequences was used to assign V, D and J gene segments. For a sequence to be retained, a match of at least six nucleotides to both a V gene segment and a J gene segment was required. A rearrangement counted as productive if the CDR3 had no stop codons and remained in frame with V and J, and every other rearrangement counted as non-productive. CDR3 was defined according to IMGT convention as the region running from the second conserved V-encoded cysteine to the conserved J-encoded phenylalanine. In an earlier analysis of more than 550 of the donors, sequences lacking an unambiguous match to a single V gene segment were excluded. An earlier analysis of almost 600 of the donors classified V segments as functional when productive rearrangements were above 56.7% and as segregating when the standard deviation between donors was above 5%. To diagnose cytomegalovirus status from the catalog of TCR beta chain sequences, a statistical classification framework was built. In a later analysis, V and J genes were assigned by comparing TCR nucleotide sequences against IMGT/GENE-DB human TR gene sequences. Using the TCRdist pipeline, a later analysis assigned CDR3 sequences along with most-parsimonious VDJ recombination scenarios. In a later analysis, each TCR beta chain was defined by its CDR3 amino acid sequence together with its V-gene family, and reads without a unique V-gene family were excluded. In a later analysis, 500 to 700 highly shared, low-generation-probability nucleotide sequences were removed to address suspected cross-contamination and a sequencing artifact. In a later analysis, a clonal expansion index for each public chain was calculated from normalized within-repertoire ranks of inferred template counts. Generation probabilities in a later analysis came from a VDJ recombination model fitted to out-of-frame rearrangements, and those results were checked against IGoR. Hypergeometric tests were used in a later analysis to score TCR-TCR, TCR-HLA and TCR-CMV co-occurrence, with a repertoire-size bias correction applied to the TCR pairs. A later analysis estimated false discovery rates by permuting HLA or CMV assignments 20 times. In a later analysis, co-occurring TCRs were grouped using DBSCAN, with TCRdist sequence similarity added in when clustering inside HLA-allele-positive subsets. Repertoires with fewer than 30,000 or more than 120,000 public chains, plus five repertoires with anomalous nucleotide sharing, were excluded from co-occurrence clustering. TCRdb took this table from immuneACCESS and kept in-frame rearrangements with V and J called. Such tables lack part of the clones; where checked against another copy, unresolved V genes explain under half of the gap, and the rest is unexplained. V, J and clone size were drawn from that table, and D and trimming were deduced from the DNA. Across this sample there are 100,000 to 150,000 clones, with approximately 67% seen only once. Roughly 1.4% of the sample comes from the top ten.

The chain links TRBV11-2 with TRBJ2-2, with TRBD2 tentatively as D gene (5 bases match). The sequenced sample was PBMCs. This TCR was sampled from a man aged 18 to 29 in good health and CMV-seronegative. The bases are TGTGCCAGCAGCCCCCGGCGGAGCGGTAACACCGGGGAGCTGTTTTTT. This encodes CASSPRRSGNTGELFF.